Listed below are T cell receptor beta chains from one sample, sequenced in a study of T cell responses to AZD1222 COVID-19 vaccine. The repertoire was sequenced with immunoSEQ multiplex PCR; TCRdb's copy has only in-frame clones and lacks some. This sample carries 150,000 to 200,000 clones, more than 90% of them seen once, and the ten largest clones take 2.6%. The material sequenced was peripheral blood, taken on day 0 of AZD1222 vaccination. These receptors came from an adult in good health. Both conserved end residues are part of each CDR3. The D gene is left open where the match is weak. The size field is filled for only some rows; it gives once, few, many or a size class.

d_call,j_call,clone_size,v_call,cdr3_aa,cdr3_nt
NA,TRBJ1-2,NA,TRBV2,CASSVSGAYGYTF,TGTGCCAGCAGTGTTTCGGGGGCCTATGGCTACACCTTC
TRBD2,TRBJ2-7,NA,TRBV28,CASSPTSSGASYEQYF,TGTGCCAGCAGTCCAACCTCTAGCGGGGCCTCCTACGAGCAGTACTTC
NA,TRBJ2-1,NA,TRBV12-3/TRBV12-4,CASSSERYNEQFF,TGTGCCAGCAGTTCTGAGCGGTACAATGAGCAGTTCTTC
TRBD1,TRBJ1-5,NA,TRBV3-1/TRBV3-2,CASSPWDSHYSNQPQHF,TGTGCCAGCAGCCCCTGGGACAGCCATTATAGCAATCAGCCCCAGCATTTT
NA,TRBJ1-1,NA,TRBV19,CASSISSGHNTEAFF,TGTGCCAGTAGTATCTCTAGTGGACATAACACTGAAGCTTTCTTT
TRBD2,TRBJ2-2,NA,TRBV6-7,CASRPRGLENTGELFF,TGTGCCAGCAGGCCCAGGGGACTAGAGAACACCGGGGAGCTGTTTTTT
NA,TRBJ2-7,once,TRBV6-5,CASSYSHRDGSYEQYF,TGTGCCAGCAGTTACTCCCACCGGGACGGGTCCTACGAGCAGTACTTC
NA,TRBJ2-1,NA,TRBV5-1,CASSSPRAGSYNEQFF,TGCGCCAGCAGCTCCCCGCGGGCGGGGAGCTACAATGAGCAGTTCTTC
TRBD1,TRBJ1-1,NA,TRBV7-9,CASTPDRMNTEAFF,TGTGCCAGCACCCCGGACAGGATGAACACTGAAGCTTTCTTT
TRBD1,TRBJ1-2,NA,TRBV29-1,CSVGKGGDYGYTF,TGCAGCGTTGGCAAAGGGGGCGACTATGGCTACACCTTC
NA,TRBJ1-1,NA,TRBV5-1,CASSLAPGLNTEAFF,TGCGCCAGCAGCTTGGCCCCAGGGTTGAACACTGAAGCTTTCTTT
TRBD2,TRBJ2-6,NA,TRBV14,CASSPLAGVAGANVLTF,TGTGCCAGCAGCCCCTTAGCGGGAGTTGCTGGGGCCAACGTCCTGACTTTC
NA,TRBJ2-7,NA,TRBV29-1,CSVAPVPANEQYF,TGCAGCGTGGCACCAGTCCCCGCCAACGAGCAGTACTTC
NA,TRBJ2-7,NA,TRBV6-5,CASSESGPPYEQYF,TGTGCCAGCAGCGAGAGCGGCCCGCCCTACGAGCAGTACTTC
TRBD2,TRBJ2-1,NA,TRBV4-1,CASSQERAGTYNEQFF,TGCGCCAGCAGCCAAGAGAGAGCGGGAACGTACAATGAGCAGTTCTTC
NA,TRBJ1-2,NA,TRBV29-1,CSVRGNYGYTF,TGCAGCGTTCGGGGGAACTATGGCTACACCTTC
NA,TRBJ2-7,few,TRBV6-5,CASSYSGPYEQYF,TGTGCCAGCAGTTACTCCGGCCCCTACGAGCAGTACTTC
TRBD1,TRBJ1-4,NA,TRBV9,CASSTTGTGHRWEKLFF,TGTGCCAGCAGCACGACCGGGACAGGGCACCGTTGGGAAAAACTGTTTTTT
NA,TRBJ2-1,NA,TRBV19,CAIATASYNEQFF,TGTGCCATTGCGACAGCCTCCTACAATGAGCAGTTCTTC
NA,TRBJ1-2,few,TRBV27,CAIRTGERGYTF,TGTGCCATCAGGACGGGGGAGAGAGGCTACACCTTC
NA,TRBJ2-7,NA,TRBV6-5,CASSYSRDNYEQYF,TGTGCCAGCAGTTACTCGCGGGACAACTACGAGCAGTACTTC
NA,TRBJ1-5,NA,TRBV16,CASSQRGWPQHF,TGTGCCAGCAGCCAAAGGGGATGGCCCCAGCATTTT
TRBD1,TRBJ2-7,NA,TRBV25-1,CASSDRTGRYEQYF,TGTGCCAGCAGTGACCGGACAGGGAGATACGAGCAGTACTTC
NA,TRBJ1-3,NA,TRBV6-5,CASSNRQGNTIYF,TGTGCCAGCAGTAACCGACAGGGAAACACCATATATTTT
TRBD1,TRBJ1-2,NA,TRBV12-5,CASGLAWTGVDGYTF,TGTGCTAGTGGTTTGGCGTGGACAGGGGTGGATGGCTACACCTTC
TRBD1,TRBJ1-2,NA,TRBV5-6,CASRIIQGIDYGYTF,TGTGCCAGCAGGATAATACAGGGGATTGACTATGGCTACACCTTC
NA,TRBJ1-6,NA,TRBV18,CASSPEQNSPLHF,TGTGCCAGCTCACCAGAGCAGAACTCACCCCTCCACTTT
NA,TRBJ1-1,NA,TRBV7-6,CASSSFQGTEAFF,TGTGCCAGCAGCTCCTTCCAGGGGACTGAAGCTTTCTTT
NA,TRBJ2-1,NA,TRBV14,CASATGGEQFF,TGTGCCAGCGCAACCGGCGGTGAGCAGTTCTTC
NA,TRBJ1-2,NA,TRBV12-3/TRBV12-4,CATRVHYGYTF,TGTGCCACCAGGGTTCACTATGGCTACACCTTC
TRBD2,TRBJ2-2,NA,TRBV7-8,CASSFRTSGTGELFF,TGTGCCAGCAGCTTCAGGACTAGCGGCACCGGGGAGCTGTTTTTT
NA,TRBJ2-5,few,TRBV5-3,CARSNTYRVGEETQYF,TGTGCCAGAAGCAACACCTACAGGGTGGGAGAAGAGACCCAGTACTTC
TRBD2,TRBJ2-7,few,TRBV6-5,CASSYSGLAGDEQYF,TGTGCCAGCAGTTACAGCGGGCTAGCGGGAGACGAGCAGTACTTC
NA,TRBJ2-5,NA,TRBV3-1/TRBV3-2,CASSPFLGETQYF,TGTGCCAGCAGCCCTTTTTTGGGGGAGACCCAGTACTTC
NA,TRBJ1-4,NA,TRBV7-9,CASSLVSNEKLFF,TGTGCCAGCAGCTTAGTTTCTAATGAAAAACTGTTTTTT
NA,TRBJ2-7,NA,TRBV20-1,CSATPLGEQYF,TGCAGTGCTACCCCGTTGGGCGAGCAGTACTTC
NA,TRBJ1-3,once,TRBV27,CASRGVAGNTIYF,TGTGCCAGCAGGGGAGTAGCTGGAAACACCATATATTTT
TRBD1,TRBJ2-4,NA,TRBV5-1,CASSVGQGGDIQYF,TGCGCCAGCAGCGTAGGACAGGGCGGGGACATTCAGTACTTC
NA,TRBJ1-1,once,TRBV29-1,CSAQRGPNTEAFF,TGCAGCGCTCAAAGGGGACCGAACACTGAAGCTTTCTTT
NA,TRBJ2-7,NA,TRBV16,CASSRWTTSSSYEQYF,TGTGCCAGCAGCCGCTGGACAACCTCGAGCTCCTACGAGCAGTACTTC
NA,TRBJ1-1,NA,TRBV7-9,CASSVDRLAFF,TGTGCCAGCAGCGTAGACAGGCTAGCTTTCTTT
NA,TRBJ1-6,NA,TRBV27,CASRSRSSYNSPLHF,TGTGCCAGCAGGTCCCGGAGCTCCTATAATTCACCCCTCCACTTT
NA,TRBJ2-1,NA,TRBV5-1,CASSRQGGDHNEQFF,TGCGCCAGCAGCAGGCAGGGAGGTGACCACAATGAGCAGTTCTTC
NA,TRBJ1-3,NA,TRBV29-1,CSVLQGSSGNTIYF,TGCAGCGTTCTTCAGGGGAGCTCTGGAAACACCATATATTTT
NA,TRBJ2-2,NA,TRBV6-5,CASSYSGSRELFF,TGTGCCAGCAGTTACTCAGGTTCACGGGAGCTGTTTTTT
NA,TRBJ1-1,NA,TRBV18,CATAGEGNTEAFF,TGTGCCACGGCAGGGGAGGGGAACACTGAAGCTTTCTTT
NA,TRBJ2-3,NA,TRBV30,CAWKKNTDTQYF,TGTGCCTGGAAAAAGAACACAGATACGCAGTATTTT
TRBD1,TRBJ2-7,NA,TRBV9,CASSVGGTGAYEQYF,TGTGCCAGCAGCGTAGGTGGGACAGGGGCCTACGAGCAGTACTTC
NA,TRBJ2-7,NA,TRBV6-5,CASNPGQNSYEQYF,TGTGCCAGCAACCCCGGACAAAACTCCTACGAGCAGTACTTC
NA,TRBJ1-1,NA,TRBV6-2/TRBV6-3,CASSYSNEAFF,TGTGCCAGCAGTTACTCGAATGAAGCTTTCTTT
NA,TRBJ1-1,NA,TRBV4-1,CATGDTEAFF,TGCGCTACCGGGGACACTGAAGCTTTCTTT
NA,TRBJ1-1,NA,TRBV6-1,CASSESVGTEAFF,TGTGCCAGCAGTGAATCCGTGGGCACTGAAGCTTTCTTT
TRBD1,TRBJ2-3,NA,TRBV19,CASSIRGGTGVTDTQYF,TGTGCCAGTAGTATCAGGGGAGGGACAGGGGTCACAGATACGCAGTATTTT
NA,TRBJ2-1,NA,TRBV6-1,CASSETEQFF,TGTGCCAGCAGTGAGACAGAGCAGTTCTTC
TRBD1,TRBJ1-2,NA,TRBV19,CASIGDRGYGYTF,TGTGCCAGTATCGGGGACAGGGGCTATGGCTACACCTTC